This is a list of T cell receptor beta chains from one sample in a study of control samples from healthy donors and cancer patients. Libraries were prepared by immunoSEQ multiplex PCR; TCRdb keeps only in-frame clonotypes and omits some of them. In the table there are some 150,000 clones, roughly 95% of which are singletons. The specimen sequenced was blood. Receptors originate from a young woman in good health. CDR3s include the opening cysteine and the closing phenylalanine or tryptophan. A D gene is named only where the DNA matches it firmly. Where a row states a size, it is once, few, many or the class of an expanded clone; other rows omit it.

>NA|NA|TRBJ1-6|TRBV30
CAWSVLSETPLHF
TGTGCCTGGAGTGTACTGAGCGAAACACCCCTCCACTTT
>NA|TRBD1|TRBJ2-7|TRBV14
CASSATTGQGSYEQYF
TGTGCCAGCAGCGCTACTACGGGACAGGGGTCCTACGAGCAGTACTTC
>NA|NA|TRBJ1-2|TRBV6-5
CASRDRAGDNYGYTF
TGTGCCAGCAGGGACCGGGCAGGGGATAACTATGGCTACACCTTC
>NA|NA|TRBJ2-7|TRBV18
CASSLTRGEQYF
TGTGCCAGCTCACTAACCCGGGGCGAGCAGTACTTC
>NA|NA|TRBJ2-7|TRBV7-8
CASSFSLVYEQYF
TGTGCCAGCAGCTTCTCATTGGTTTACGAGCAGTACTTC
>NA|NA|TRBJ1-3|TRBV10-3
CAISEWSSGNTIYF
TGTGCCATCAGTGAGTGGAGCTCTGGAAACACCATATATTTT
>NA|NA|TRBJ1-2|TRBV7-9
CASSSVWPGNYGYTF
TGTGCCAGCAGCTCCGTTTGGCCAGGGAACTATGGCTACACCTTC
>NA|NA|TRBJ2-7|TRBV5-1
CASSLLGTASYEQYF
TGCGCCAGCAGCTTGTTGGGGACGGCATCCTACGAGCAGTACTTC
>NA|TRBD1|TRBJ1-1|TRBV2
CASLWQGAGLNTEAFF
TGTGCCAGCTTGTGGCAGGGGGCGGGTTTGAACACTGAAGCTTTCTTT
>NA|NA|TRBJ1-5|TRBV28
CASRSQIGPSPYQPQHF
TGTGCCAGCAGAAGTCAAATCGGGCCATCCCCCTATCAGCCCCAGCATTTT
>NA|NA|TRBJ2-7|TRBV5-5
CASSLSTGPTYEQYF
TGTGCCAGCAGCTTGAGTACAGGGCCCACCTACGAGCAGTACTTC
>once|NA|TRBJ2-1|TRBV6-5
CASRRHGEQFF
TGTGCCAGCAGGCGCCACGGTGAGCAGTTCTTC
>NA|NA|TRBJ2-2|TRBV11-2
CASSLRGGAGGELFF
TGTGCCAGCAGCCTCCGAGGCGGGGCCGGAGGGGAGCTGTTTTTT
>once|NA|TRBJ1-3|TRBV28
CASSLRQGPGNTIYF
TGTGCCAGCAGTTTACGGCAGGGCCCTGGAAACACCATATATTTT
>once|NA|TRBJ2-3|TRBV5-1
CASSTQGTTDTQYF
TGCGCCAGCAGCACACAGGGAACGACAGATACGCAGTATTTT
>NA|TRBD2|TRBJ2-1|TRBV19
CASSRLAGGNEQFF
TGTGCCAGTAGTCGACTAGCGGGGGGCAATGAGCAGTTCTTC
>few|NA|TRBJ2-7|TRBV6-5
CASSPPGGMGQYF
TGTGCCAGCAGTCCCCCGGGGGGCATGGGGCAGTACTTC
>NA|NA|TRBJ1-5|TRBV24-1
CATSGSGTQPQHF
TGTGCCACCAGTGGGTCAGGGACTCAGCCCCAGCATTTT
>NA|NA|TRBJ1-4|TRBV18
CASSPDAIQISEKLFF
TGTGCCAGCTCACCGGACGCGATCCAGATTAGTGAAAAACTGTTTTTT
>NA|NA|TRBJ1-5|TRBV28
CASSPSRAGNNQPQHF
TGTGCCAGCAGCCCCTCCAGGGCGGGGAACAATCAGCCCCAGCATTTT
>NA|NA|TRBJ1-6|TRBV7-9
CASTERGYNSPLHF
TGTGCCAGCACAGAAAGGGGGTATAATTCACCCCTCCACTTT
>NA|NA|TRBJ2-4|TRBV4-2
CASSQEGQAKNIQYF
TGTGCCAGCAGCCAAGAAGGGCAAGCCAAAAACATTCAGTACTTC
>NA|TRBD2|TRBJ2-1|TRBV27
CASSSPAGGYNEQFF
TGTGCCAGCAGTAGCCCAGCGGGGGGTTACAATGAGCAGTTCTTC
>NA|NA|TRBJ1-1|TRBV20-1
CSASYTEAFF
TGCAGTGCTAGTTACACTGAAGCTTTCTTT
>NA|NA|TRBJ1-5|TRBV5-5
CASSGDGNQPQHF
TGTGCCAGCAGCGGAGACGGCAATCAGCCCCAGCATTTT
>NA|TRBD1|TRBJ1-1|TRBV19
CASSTLQGARNTEAFF
TGTGCCAGTAGTACGCTACAGGGGGCGAGGAACACTGAAGCTTTCTTT
>once|TRBD1|TRBJ1-5|TRBV6-2/TRBV6-3
CASSKGQGAIQPQHF
TGTGCCAGCAGCAAGGGACAGGGGGCTATTCAGCCCCAGCATTTT
>NA|NA|TRBJ1-4|TRBV7-9
CASSFDDMWESNEKLFF
TGTGCCAGCAGTTTCGATGATATGTGGGAATCGAATGAAAAACTGTTTTTT
>NA|TRBD1|TRBJ1-4|TRBV9
CASSPLPGGQGGFEKLFF
TGTGCCAGCAGCCCACTACCAGGCGGACAGGGCGGGTTCGAAAAACTGTTTTTT
>NA|NA|TRBJ2-7|TRBV5-4
CASKPNPGPTYEQYF
TGTGCCAGCAAGCCTAACCCCGGGCCCACCTACGAGCAGTACTTC
>NA|TRBD2|TRBJ2-1|TRBV19
CASSILTSGAGNEQFF
TGTGCCAGTAGTATTCTCACTAGCGGGGCTGGCAATGAGCAGTTCTTC
>NA|TRBD2|TRBJ2-3|TRBV7-9
CASSSGVNSGGRTDTQYF
TGTGCCAGCAGCTCCGGTGTGAATAGCGGGGGACGCACAGATACGCAGTATTTT
>NA|TRBD1|TRBJ1-1|TRBV6-5
CASSPGQGMNTEAFF
TGTGCCAGCAGCCCCGGACAGGGAATGAACACTGAAGCTTTCTTT
>NA|NA|TRBJ1-6|TRBV19
CASSNVQGRDSPLHF
TGTGCCAGTAGTAACGTACAGGGTAGAGATTCACCCCTCCACTTT